This TCR beta chain appears in the sequencing data of a study of blood T cell repertoires in COVID-19. Overall study context: Spain, Italy and the United States supplied samples that represented acute and convalescent COVID-19. From T cells, B-cell-depleted T cells, or PBMCs came the material, which was cDNA or gDNA.

This CDR3 has 15 amino acids. Germline assignment: CDR1 MDHEN and CDR2 SYDVKM. Germline trimming cut 5 bases from V and 2 bases from J; bases unmatched to any gene: 5. Original analysis: Amplification of reference gene primers provided the estimated nucleated cell counts. Sequenced by immunoSEQ multiplex PCR; TCRdb stores in-frame clones only, minus some. The DNA gave D and trimming, while V, J and clone size come from that table. The data hold 68,000 or so clones, with about 82% observed a single time. This rearrangement joins TRBV28 to TRBJ1-5; 8 nucleotides match TRBD1. This receptor was taken from a man aged 50 to 60 with acute or convalescent COVID-19. What was sequenced was peripheral blood. DNA of the CDR3: TGTGCCAGCAGTCATAAGACAGGGGGCAATCAGCCCCAGCATTTT. Encoded protein: CASSHKTGGNQPQHF.